This T cell receptor (beta chain) was recorded in a study of OX40 agonist ivuxolimab in advanced cancers. Broader study findings: Compared with others, partial responders at 0.1-3.0 mg/kg displayed clonal expansion among the lowest. Some patients without response likewise showed low normalized clonal expansion. Expanded clones tended on average to be more numerous among CD8+ T cells than CD4+.

The germline gives CDR1 MNHEY, CDR2 SMNVEV (reference sequence). The CDR3 totals 16 residues. After removal of 5 bases from V and 0 bases from J, the junction contained 3 bases not matched to a gene. On this clone itself: Its antigen is as yet unknown.

Profiling relied on immunoSEQ multiplex PCR, and the TCRdb table lists in-frame clones only, not all of them. The sample consists of 70,000 to 85,000 clones, around 90% of them appearing once. With baseline, cycle 4 day 1, and cycle 7 day 1 as timepoints, blood was sampled. This sequence joins TRBV27 and TRBJ2-3, with TRBD2 matching over 12 bases. This clonotype originated in an adult with an advanced solid tumor such as melanoma, head and neck, liver or kidney cancer. This specimen was CD4+ or CD8+ T cells sorted from blood, taken in a trial of the OX40 agonist ivuxolimab. The CDR3 region has the DNA TGTGCCAGCAGTACTGGGACTAGCGGGAGCACAGATACGCAGTATTTT. Its protein is CASSTGTSGSTDTQYF.